Each of the 15 T cell receptor beta chains below was sequenced from the same sample in a study of blood T cell repertoires in COVID-19. Libraries were prepared by immunoSEQ multiplex PCR; TCRdb keeps only in-frame clonotypes and omits some of them. The sample holds 130,000 or so clones; 86% are singletons and the top ten take about 4.5%. Sequences were obtained from peripheral blood. These TCRs come from a middle-aged man with acute or convalescent COVID-19.

The chain couples TRBV29-1 to TRBJ2-7; no definite D call. Trimming took off 4 bases at V and 1 base at J, with 11 bases between the two ends. Looked up from germline, CDR1 is SQVTM and CDR2 is ANQGSEA. CDR3 length: 13 amino acids. CDR3 nucleotide sequence: TGCAGCGTTGCCTCCCCAGGTTCCTACGAGCAGTACTTC. Translation gives CSVASPGSYEQYF.

The gene calls are TRBV11-3 and TRBJ2-3, with D uncertain. The ends were cut back, 5 bases at V and 5 bases at J, with 11 bases in the middle. Germline V gives CDR1 SGHNT, CDR2 YENEEA. CDR3 length: 13 amino acids. CDR3 in amino acids: CASSPTAKDTQYF. The CDR3 DNA reads TGTGCCAGCAGCCCCACAGCCAAAGATACGCAGTATTTT.

Regarding this clone: Additional DNA sequences in this sample encode the identical CDR3. The V call is TRBV5-1, the J call TRBJ1-6; D not certain. The germline V gene has CDR1 SGHRS and CDR2 YFSETQ. The CDR3 is 13 amino acids. V lost 0 bases and J 7 bases, leaving 5 bases between the germline ends. CDR3 sequence: CASSLDRNSPLHF. The CDR3 DNA reads TGCGCCAGCAGCTTGGATCGGAATTCACCCCTCCACTTT.

The chain carries TRBV6-6 and TRBJ1-6; D is undetermined. V was shortened by 7 bases and J by 7 bases, with 11 bases between the two germline ends. In germline, CDR1 is MNHNY, CDR2 SVGAGI (reference sequence). This CDR3 has 13 residues. CDR3 in amino acids: CASTPVVNSPLHF. DNA for the CDR3: TGTGCCAGCACCCCAGTGGTGAATTCACCCCTCCACTTT.

This clone was seen once. This chain connects TRBV2 to TRBJ2-1; D ambiguous. This CDR3 spans 13 amino acids. The germline V gene has CDR1 SNHLY and CDR2 FYNNEI. Trimming stripped 2 bases from V and 6 bases from J, with 8 bases between. In DNA form, the CDR3 reads TGTGCCAGCAGTGAACTGCCCGGCAATGAGCAGTTCTTC. It translates to CASSELPGNEQFF. Looking up the rest from reference TRBV2 and TRBJ2-1 gives the full variable domain: EPEVTQTPSHQVTQMGQEVILRCVPISNHLYFYWYRQILGQKVEFLVSFYNNEISEKSEIFDDQFSVERPDGSNFTLKIRSTKLEDSAMYFCASSELPGNEQFFGPGTRLTVL.

The chain links TRBV20-1 to TRBJ2-3; no clear D. From germline, CDR1 is DFQATT and CDR2 SNEGSKA (reference sequence). The CDR3 totals 13 residues. Trimming shortened V by 3 bases and J by 0 bases, and 7 bases separated the two germline ends. In DNA, the CDR3 is TGCAGTGCTAGTCCAACTAGCACAGATACGCAGTATTTT. This gives the protein CSASPTSTDTQYF.

The V and J genes are TRBV27 and TRBJ2-7, with 8 nucleotides matching TRBD2. Germline CDR1 MNHEY, CDR2 SMNVEV (reference sequence). This CDR3 has 16 residues. V was pared by 7 bases and J by 0 bases, with 11 bases of the junction left unmatched. The CDR3 region has the DNA TGTGCCAGCACCTCACGGGGGGGCGGCCTCTCCTACGAGCAGTACTTC. It is translated as CASTSRGGGLSYEQYF.

The chain has TRBV10-3 and TRBJ2-7, with 8 bases fitting TRBD2. The germline V gene encodes CDR1 ENHRY and CDR2 SYGVKD. There are 14 residues in the CDR3. V was clipped by 5 bases and J by 4 bases; unmatched bases: 7. CDR3 in DNA: TGTGCCATCAGTTTCGGACTAGCAGATTACGAGCAGTACTTC. Its protein product is CAISFGLADYEQYF.

This chain links TRBV19 with TRBJ2-3; TRBD2 agrees at 13 bases. CDR3 length: 18 residues. Trimming at V came to 5 bases and at J to 6 bases, leaving 14 bases not matched to a gene. CDR1 and CDR2 from the germline V gene are LNHDA and SQIVND (reference sequence). This CDR3 is CASSVGLAGASRADTQYF. CDR3 nucleotide sequence: TGTGCCAGTAGTGTCGGACTAGCGGGAGCCTCACGAGCGGATACGCAGTATTTT.

V and J are TRBV10-3 and TRBJ2-2; D gene unclear. Germline V gene lookup returns CDR1 ENHRY and CDR2 SYGVKD. V was pared by 2 bases and J by 0 bases, with 7 bases between. CDR3 length: 15 residues. CDR3 coding DNA: TGTGCCATCAGTGAGACTGTCTCGAACACCGGGGAGCTGTTTTTT. This gives the protein CAISETVSNTGELFF.

This clone was counted a few times. This rearrangement joins TRBV3-1 (or the pseudogene TRBV3-2) to TRBJ2-7, with D possibly matching TRBD2 (5 bases). The V gene's germline CDR1 is LGHDT and CDR2 YNNKEL (reference sequence). Trimming cost V 0 bases and J 3 bases, with 9 bases left between them. There are 14 residues in the CDR3. The CDR3 loop is CASSQEGLLYEQYF. In DNA, the CDR3 is TGTGCCAGCAGCCAAGAAGGACTCCTCTACGAGCAGTACTTC.

The chain combines TRBV11-3 with TRBJ2-3; maybe TRBD1 (7 bases). V was cut by 5 bases and J by 0 bases, with 21 bases left in between. This CDR3 is 18 amino acids long. Looked up from germline, CDR1 is SGHNT and CDR2 is YENEEA. For the CDR3, the DNA is TGTGCCAGCAGCCCCCAACCACCAGGGGGGATGAGCACAGATACGCAGTATTTT. Translated, it gives CASSPQPPGGMSTDTQYF.

This clone was counted a single time. This rearrangement joins TRBV20-1 to TRBJ1-2; 9 bases map to TRBD1. Germline-derived CDR1 and CDR2 are DFQATT and SNEGSKA (reference sequence). V shed 6 bases, J shed 7 bases, and the junction held 3 bases outside the gene matches. The CDR3 is 11 residues long. The DNA for the CDR3 is TGCAGTGCCCGGACAGGGGCTGGCTACACCTTC. The encoded protein is CSARTGAGYTF.

The chain has TRBV18 and TRBJ1-6; 9 positions agree with TRBD1. The V segment lost 6 bases and the J segment 5 bases; nucleotides outside the gene matches: 11. In germline, CDR1 is KGHSH, CDR2 LQKENI. The CDR3 length is 17 residues. The CDR3 nucleotides are TGTGCCAGCTCTCTGCGCCGGGACAGGGTTAATAATTCACCCCTCCACTTT. It yields the protein CASSLRRDRVNNSPLHF.

This chain uses TRBV5-8 with TRBJ2-1, with 8 nucleotides matching TRBD2. This CDR3 has 15 amino acids. The germline V gene has CDR1 SGHTS and CDR2 YDEGEE. Trimming cost V 2 bases and J 3 bases; bases outside gene matches: 4. The CDR3 is CASSLLAERYNEQFF. The DNA for the CDR3 is TGTGCCAGCAGCTTACTAGCGGAGCGCTACAATGAGCAGTTCTTC.